The 8 T cell receptor beta chains reported below all come from one sample, sequenced in a study of neoadjuvant anti-PD-1 for oral cavity cancer. Sequencing was performed with immunoSEQ multiplex PCR; in TCRdb, only in-frame clones are kept and a portion is missing. The data show approximately 68,000 clones, about 90% seen once. Time point specified: after neoadjuvant nivolumab, at surgical resection. The sample here was PBMCs, taken after nivolumab (anti-PD-1) treatment. The receptors derive from a person aged 35-79 years with oral cavity squamous cell carcinoma.

This clone was observed once. The chain has TRBV4-2 and TRBJ2-7; a weak D match, TRBD1 (5 bases). Trimming removed 0 bases at V and 3 bases at J, with 9 bases between. CDR3 length: 14 amino acids. The germline V gene has CDR1 LGHNA and CDR2 YNFKEQ. CDR3 sequence (DNA): TGTGCCAGCAGCCAAGATAGGACAAGCTACGAGCAGTACTTC. Translated: CASSQDRTSYEQYF.

The chain joins TRBV13 to TRBJ2-7; D is unclear. CDR3 length: 11 residues. Per germline, CDR1 PRHDT and CDR2 FYEKMQ (reference sequence). The V end lost 2 bases, the J end lost 5 bases, and 4 bases lay between the germline ends. The CDR3 is CASSLFDEQYF. The CDR3 region has the DNA TGTGCCAGCAGCTTATTCGACGAGCAGTACTTC.

The chain carries TRBV5-1 and TRBJ1-4, with D hard to call. Trimming left V 1 base short and J 0 bases short, with 7 bases between. The CDR3 contains 15 residues. Looked up from germline, CDR1 is SGHRS and CDR2 is YFSETQ. CDR3 nucleotides: TGCGCCAGCAGCTTGCAGAGTGCAACTAATGAAAAACTGTTTTTT. It codes for CASSLQSATNEKLFF.

The chain is built from TRBV27 and TRBJ1-5; 11 positions agree with TRBD1. With V trimmed by 5 bases and J by 4 bases, 4 bases remained unmatched. The CDR3 loop spans 15 amino acids. Germline CDR1 MNHEY, CDR2 SMNVEV (reference sequence). CDR3 nucleotide sequence: TGTGCCAGCAGTACAGGGACAGGGGGGAATCAGCCCCAGCATTTT. Translating gives CASSTGTGGNQPQHF.

The CDR3 is CASSRGTAGYGYTF. The CDR3 DNA sequence: TGTGCCAGCAGCAGAGGGACGGCCGGCTATGGCTACACCTTC. The rearrangement joins TRBV7-9 to TRBJ1-2, with D tentatively TRBD1 (5 bases). The germline gives CDR1 SEHNR, CDR2 FQNEAQ (reference sequence). CDR3 length: 14 residues. V gave up 5 bases and J gave up 4 bases, with 14 bases separating them. Drawing the rest from reference TRBV7-9 and TRBJ1-2, the complete variable domain is DTGVSQNPRHKITKRGQNVTFRCDPISEHNRLYWYRQTLGQGPEFLTYFQNEAQLEKSRLLSDRFSAERPKGSFSTLEIQRTEQGDSAMYLCASSRGTAGYGYTFGSGTRLTVV.

This chain uses TRBV6-5 with TRBJ1-2, with D maybe TRBD1 (5 bases). V was trimmed by 6 bases and J by 1 base, leaving 15 bases between them. The CDR3 spans 15 residues. Per germline, CDR1 MNHEY and CDR2 SVGAGI. CDR3 sequence (DNA): TGTGCCAGCAGCCGGGGACCACCCCTTAACTATGGCTACACCTTC. Its protein product is CASSRGPPLNYGYTF.

The chain is built from TRBV28 and TRBJ2-7; TRBD1 aligns across 7 bases. The CDR3 totals 16 residues. Germline loops: CDR1 MDHEN, CDR2 SYDVKM. The V segment lost 3 bases and the J segment 0 bases; nucleotides outside the gene matches: 8. CDR3: CASSFLDRLDSYEQYF. CDR3 coding DNA: TGTGCCAGCAGTTTCTTGGACAGGTTGGACTCCTACGAGCAGTACTTC.

V is TRBV29-1 and J is TRBJ1-3; the D is unclear. CDR1 and CDR2 (germline): SQVTM, ANQGSEA. There are 14 residues in the CDR3. Trimming shortened V by 4 bases and J by 1 base, and 11 bases separated the two germline ends. In DNA form, the CDR3 reads TGCAGCGTTGGGGGAGGGAAATCTGGAAACACCATATATTTT. Its translation: CSVGGGKSGNTIYF.